A single sample gave rise to the 3 T cell receptor beta chains below, sequenced in a study of beta chain features in type 1 diabetes. Expressed TCRB transcripts were sequenced because the isolated RNA had all been reverse transcribed beforehand. TCRdb's table, derived via immunoSEQ multiplex PCR, lists solely in-frame clones and lacks some. The sample shows 450,000 or so clones, over 10% of them seen only once. The material sequenced was naive CD4+ T cells from blood. These receptors were obtained from a young woman in good health.

This clone was counted only a few times. The chain is built from TRBV7-2 and TRBJ2-5; D remains unclear. The germline V gene encodes CDR1 SGHTA and CDR2 FQGNSA. Trimming pared 5 bases from V and 1 base from J, leaving 8 bases between. The CDR3 is 13 residues long. The CDR3 DNA reads as TGTGCCAGCAGCCGGGCCCTCCAAGAGACCCAGTACTTC. Its protein is CASSRALQETQYF.

This clone has just a few counts. This rearrangement joins TRBV23-1 to TRBJ2-7; 8 bases line up with TRBD2. TRBV23-1 is an ORF, and what it does is uncertain. Germline trimming cut 7 bases from V and 3 bases from J; bases unmatched to any gene: 11. This CDR3 contains 15 residues. CDR3 region: CASNREGERIYEQYV. The CDR3 DNA is TGCGCCAGCAATCGGGAGGGGGAAAGGATCTACGAGCAGTACGTC.

This clone has just a few counts. The rearrangement links TRBV29-1 to TRBJ2-1; a possible D gene is TRBD1 (6 bases). There are 16 residues in the CDR3. The V gene lost 6 bases and the J gene lost 0 bases, with 18 bases spanning the gap. The germline V gene encodes CDR1 SQVTM and CDR2 ANQGSEA. The CDR3 loop reads CSVPRQGWSSYNEQFF. The CDR3 DNA reads TGCAGCGTCCCCCGGCAGGGGTGGAGCTCCTACAATGAGCAGTTCTTC.